This T cell receptor (beta chain) appears in the sequencing data of a study of control samples from healthy donors and cancer patients. Germline-derived CDR1 and CDR2 are SGHTA and FQGTGA. The CDR3 runs 18 residues. J lost 1 base, V lost 5 bases, and 7 bases had no gene match. Method: immunoSEQ multiplex PCR; TCRdb's copy keeps in-frame clones and lacks some. In the table there are around 250,000 clones, roughly four fifths of which are singletons. The origin of this receptor is a woman aged 55-70 years with lung cancer. The sample comprised PBMCs. J is TRBJ2-6 and V is TRBV7-3; 11 nucleotides agree with TRBD2. CDR3 bases: TGTGCCAGCAGCCCATATAGCGGGAGGGGTTCTGGGGCCAACGTCCTGACTTTC. Protein: CASSPYSGRGSGANVLTF.